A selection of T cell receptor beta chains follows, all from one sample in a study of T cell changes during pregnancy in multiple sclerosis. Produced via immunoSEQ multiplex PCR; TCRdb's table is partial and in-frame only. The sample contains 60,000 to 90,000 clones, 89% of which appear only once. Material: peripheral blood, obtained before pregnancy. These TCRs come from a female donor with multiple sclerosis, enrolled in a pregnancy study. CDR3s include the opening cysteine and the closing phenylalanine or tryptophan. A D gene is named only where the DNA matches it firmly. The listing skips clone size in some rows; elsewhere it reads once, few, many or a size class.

CDR3nt: TGCGCCAGCAGCCAAGGAAGACAGGGGAGGTCACCCCTCCACTTT
CDR3aa: CASSQGRQGRSPLHF
len: 15
v_gene: TRBV4-1
j_gene: TRBJ1-6
abundance: .
d_gene: TRBD1

CDR3nt: TGCAGTGCCCCCCTAGGTGTGACCCAGTACTTC
CDR3aa: CSAPLGVTQYF
len: 11
v_gene: TRBV20-1
j_gene: TRBJ2-5
abundance: .
d_gene: .

CDR3nt: TGTGCCAGCTCACCAGGGGCTAATCAGCCCCAGCATTTT
CDR3aa: CASSPGANQPQHF
len: 13
v_gene: TRBV18
j_gene: TRBJ1-5
abundance: .
d_gene: .

CDR3nt: TGTGCCAGCAGCGCCTCCTATCATTCCGGGCAGTTCTTC
CDR3aa: CASSASYHSGQFF
len: 13
v_gene: TRBV9
j_gene: TRBJ2-1
abundance: .
d_gene: .

CDR3nt: TGTGCCAGCAGTCCCGAGGGTGGGGGGGAATTCATCTATGGCTACACCTTC
CDR3aa: CASSPEGGGEFIYGYTF
len: 17
v_gene: TRBV28
j_gene: TRBJ1-2
abundance: .
d_gene: .

CDR3nt: TGTGCCAGCTCCCCGGACTACTCCGGTGAGCAGTTCTTC
CDR3aa: CASSPDYSGEQFF
len: 13
v_gene: TRBV18
j_gene: TRBJ2-1
abundance: .
d_gene: .

CDR3nt: TGTGCCAGCAGTTTAAGGGCAGGGGCCTATCCGTATGGCTACACCTTC
CDR3aa: CASSLRAGAYPYGYTF
len: 16
v_gene: TRBV28
j_gene: TRBJ1-2
abundance: .
d_gene: .

CDR3nt: TGTGCCAGCTCACCAGGGGAGGCCGGGGAGCTGTTTTTT
CDR3aa: CASSPGEAGELFF
len: 13
v_gene: TRBV18
j_gene: TRBJ2-2
abundance: .
d_gene: .

CDR3nt: TGTGCCAGCAGCAAAGGACAGGGCCAGCCCCAGCATTTT
CDR3aa: CASSKGQGQPQHF
len: 13
v_gene: TRBV5-4
j_gene: TRBJ1-5
abundance: .
d_gene: TRBD1

CDR3nt: TGTGCCAGCAGCGTAGCGGCGGGACAGGTCTACGAGCAGTACTTC
CDR3aa: CASSVAAGQVYEQYF
len: 15
v_gene: TRBV9
j_gene: TRBJ2-7
abundance: .
d_gene: TRBD1

CDR3nt: TGTGCTAGTGGTTTGGTCCTGGACAGGGATATTGGTGGCTACACCTTC
CDR3aa: CASGLVLDRDIGGYTF
len: 16
v_gene: TRBV12-5
j_gene: TRBJ1-2
abundance: .
d_gene: TRBD1

CDR3nt: TGTGCCAGCAGATCGACAGGGGACACCGGGGAGCTGTTTTTT
CDR3aa: CASRSTGDTGELFF
len: 14
v_gene: TRBV7-3
j_gene: TRBJ2-2
abundance: few
d_gene: TRBD1

CDR3nt: TGTGCCAGCAGCCCCCGTCAGATTGGGAACACTGAAGCTTTCTTT
CDR3aa: CASSPRQIGNTEAFF
len: 15
v_gene: TRBV9
j_gene: TRBJ1-1
abundance: .
d_gene: .

CDR3nt: TGTGCCAGCAGCGAAAAAGGAGTACATGGCTACACCTTC
CDR3aa: CASSEKGVHGYTF
len: 13
v_gene: TRBV7-9
j_gene: TRBJ1-2
abundance: .
d_gene: .

CDR3nt: TGTGCCAGCTCACCTCGGGTGTGGAGCGATAACACTGAAGCTTTCTTT
CDR3aa: CASSPRVWSDNTEAFF
len: 16
v_gene: TRBV18
j_gene: TRBJ1-1
abundance: .
d_gene: .

CDR3nt: TGCAGTGCTAGGGAGGAACCCGGATACACCTTC
CDR3aa: CSAREEPGYTF
len: 11
v_gene: TRBV20-1
j_gene: TRBJ1-2
abundance: few
d_gene: .

CDR3nt: TGTGCCAGCAGCTTGGAGACAGGGAGTTACTATGGCTACACCTTC
CDR3aa: CASSLETGSYYGYTF
len: 15
v_gene: TRBV5-4
j_gene: TRBJ1-2
abundance: medium-sized
d_gene: TRBD1

CDR3nt: TGCGCCAGCAGCTTGGGACAGGGAGCCTTTTTT
CDR3aa: CASSLGQGAFF
len: 11
v_gene: TRBV5-1
j_gene: TRBJ1-1
abundance: .
d_gene: TRBD1

CDR3nt: TGTGCCAGCAGCTTGGAGCAGGGGGCGCGGGATACGCAGTATTTT
CDR3aa: CASSLEQGARDTQYF
len: 15
v_gene: TRBV7-8
j_gene: TRBJ2-3
abundance: .
d_gene: TRBD1

CDR3nt: TGTGCCAGCACTACAGGGGGCGGCCAGCCCCAGCATTTT
CDR3aa: CASTTGGGQPQHF
len: 13
v_gene: TRBV2
j_gene: TRBJ1-5
abundance: .
d_gene: TRBD1

CDR3nt: TGTGCCAGCTCACCAGGGGCCTTTTACAATGAGCAGTTCTTC
CDR3aa: CASSPGAFYNEQFF
len: 14
v_gene: TRBV18
j_gene: TRBJ2-1
abundance: .
d_gene: .

CDR3nt: TGTGCCACCAAACAGGGATACTCCTACGAGCAGTACTTC
CDR3aa: CATKQGYSYEQYF
len: 13
v_gene: TRBV5-8
j_gene: TRBJ2-7
abundance: .
d_gene: .

CDR3nt: TGTGCCAGCAGCTTGGGTCGAGCGGGGGGAACAGATACGCAGTATTTT
CDR3aa: CASSLGRAGGTDTQYF
len: 16
v_gene: TRBV11-3
j_gene: TRBJ2-3
abundance: .
d_gene: TRBD2

CDR3nt: TGTGCCAGCAGCTTAGCGCCAGGGGCCGGGGAGCTGTTTTTT
CDR3aa: CASSLAPGAGELFF
len: 14
v_gene: TRBV7-2
j_gene: TRBJ2-2
abundance: .
d_gene: .

CDR3nt: TGTGCCAGCAGTTACTCCCAGCGGGGGGCAGTAAACATTCAGTACTTC
CDR3aa: CASSYSQRGAVNIQYF
len: 16
v_gene: TRBV6-6
j_gene: TRBJ2-4
abundance: .
d_gene: TRBD2

CDR3nt: TGCGCCAGCAGTGATGGACAGTTCGATGAAGCTTTCTTT
CDR3aa: CASSDGQFDEAFF
len: 13
v_gene: TRBV10-1
j_gene: TRBJ1-1
abundance: .
d_gene: .

CDR3nt: TGTGCCAGCAAGATGACAGCCAGCGACTATGGCTACACCTTC
CDR3aa: CASKMTASDYGYTF
len: 14
v_gene: TRBV27
j_gene: TRBJ1-2
abundance: .
d_gene: .

CDR3nt: TGTGCCCTAAGACAGGGAGCTAACTATGGCTACACCTTC
CDR3aa: CALRQGANYGYTF
len: 13
v_gene: TRBV10-3
j_gene: TRBJ1-2
abundance: .
d_gene: TRBD1

CDR3nt: TGCGCCAGCAGTCTGCGAACGGACTATGGCTACACCTTC
CDR3aa: CASSLRTDYGYTF
len: 13
v_gene: TRBV10-1
j_gene: TRBJ1-2
abundance: .
d_gene: .

CDR3nt: TGTGCCATCAGTGAGGACGGGGTGAGGGGGACAATTAATGAAAAACTGTTTTTT
CDR3aa: CAISEDGVRGTINEKLFF
len: 18
v_gene: TRBV10-3
j_gene: TRBJ1-4
abundance: .
d_gene: .

CDR3nt: TGTGCCAGCTCACTTCAGGGGAAAGGGACTGAAGCTTTCTTT
CDR3aa: CASSLQGKGTEAFF
len: 14
v_gene: TRBV18
j_gene: TRBJ1-1
abundance: .
d_gene: .

CDR3nt: TGTGCCAGTAGTATTGGTAGCGGTTTCAATCAGCCCCAGCATTTT
CDR3aa: CASSIGSGFNQPQHF
len: 15
v_gene: TRBV19
j_gene: TRBJ1-5
abundance: once
d_gene: .

CDR3nt: TGTGCCTGGAGTGTCGGCGGGGGGGCGGATGAGCAGTTCTTC
CDR3aa: CAWSVGGGADEQFF
len: 14
v_gene: TRBV30
j_gene: TRBJ2-1
abundance: .
d_gene: TRBD2

CDR3nt: TGCGCCAGCAGCTTCGACAGCAGTGTAATGAACACTGAAGCTTTCTTT
CDR3aa: CASSFDSSVMNTEAFF
len: 16
v_gene: TRBV5-1
j_gene: TRBJ1-1
abundance: .
d_gene: .

CDR3nt: TGTGCCAGCCCTACAGTCACAGGGGTGAACACTGAAGCTTTCTTT
CDR3aa: CASPTVTGVNTEAFF
len: 15
v_gene: TRBV18
j_gene: TRBJ1-1
abundance: .
d_gene: TRBD1

CDR3nt: TGTGCCGGAAGGGGCGCAGATACGCAGTATTTT
CDR3aa: CAGRGADTQYF
len: 11
v_gene: TRBV6-6
j_gene: TRBJ2-3
abundance: .
d_gene: .

CDR3nt: TGTGCCAGCAGTTACATTGGACAGCCCTACGAGCAGTACTTC
CDR3aa: CASSYIGQPYEQYF
len: 14
v_gene: TRBV6-6
j_gene: TRBJ2-7
abundance: .
d_gene: .